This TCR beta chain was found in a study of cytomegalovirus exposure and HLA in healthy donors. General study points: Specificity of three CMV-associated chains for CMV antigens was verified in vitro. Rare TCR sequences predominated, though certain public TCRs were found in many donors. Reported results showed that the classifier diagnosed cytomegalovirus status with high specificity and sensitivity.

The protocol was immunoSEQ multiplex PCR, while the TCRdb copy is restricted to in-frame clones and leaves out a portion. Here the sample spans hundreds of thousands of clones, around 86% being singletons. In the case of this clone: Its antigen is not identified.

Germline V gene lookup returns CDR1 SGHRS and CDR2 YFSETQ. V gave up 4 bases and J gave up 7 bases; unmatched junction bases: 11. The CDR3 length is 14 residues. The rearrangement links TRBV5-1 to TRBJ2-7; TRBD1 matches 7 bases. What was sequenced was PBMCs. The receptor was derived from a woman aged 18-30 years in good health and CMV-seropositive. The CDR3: CASSDRDSPLEQYF. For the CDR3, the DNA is TGCGCCAGCAGCGACAGGGACAGTCCCTTAGAGCAGTACTTC.